Listed here are 19 T cell receptor beta chains from one sample, sequenced in a study of cytomegalovirus exposure and HLA in healthy donors. The PCR used 60 Vbeta and 13 Jbeta primers. Sequenced by immunoSEQ multiplex PCR; TCRdb stores in-frame clones only, minus some. The sample records over 150,000 clones, around 72% being singletons. The sample was PBMCs. The receptors stem from a man aged 18 to 30 in good health and CMV-seronegative.

The V call is TRBV14, the J call TRBJ2-7; perhaps TRBD1 as D (6 bases). This CDR3 region has 14 residues. The germline V gene encodes CDR1 SGHDN and CDR2 FVKESK. Trimming pared 1 base from V and 3 bases from J, leaving 10 bases between. CDR3 protein: CASSQGGHRYEQYF. CDR3 DNA: TGTGCCAGCAGCCAAGGGGGACACCGCTACGAGCAGTACTTC.

The genes are TRBV21-1 and TRBJ2-1; TRBD1 is the table's D call, not checked against the DNA. TRBV21-1 is given as a pseudogene. This CDR3 has 14 amino acids. Here the CDR3 DNA reads TGTGCCAGCAGCAATTGGACAGAATACAATGAGCAGTTCTTC. Its translation is CASSNWTEYNEQFF.

This clone has just a few counts. The gene calls are TRBV6-5 and TRBJ1-3, with 7 bases identical to TRBD1. Germline values: CDR1 MNHEY, CDR2 SVGAGI. The CDR3 totals 15 residues. Losses at the gene ends were 10 bases for V and 3 bases for J; bases not matched to a gene: 12. The CDR3 spells CATGQALSHGNTIYF. In nucleotides, the CDR3 is TGTGCCACCGGACAGGCTCTCTCGCATGGAAACACCATATATTTT.

The rearrangement uses TRBV10-3 and TRBJ2-7; D may be TRBD2 (6 bases). CDR1 is ENHRY and CDR2 is SYGVKD in the germline V gene. The CDR3 covers 14 residues. Trimming removed 0 bases from V and 3 bases from J, with 9 bases in between. CDR3 sequence reads: CAISESTSIYEQYF. As DNA, the CDR3 is TGTGCCATCAGTGAGTCAACTAGCATCTACGAGCAGTACTTC.

V usage is TRBV6-5 and J usage is TRBJ2-7, with 9 bases lining up with TRBD2. J lost 4 bases, V lost 7 bases, and 8 bases had no gene match. This CDR3 has 14 amino acids. The V gene's germline CDR1 is MNHEY and CDR2 SVGAGI. The CDR3 here is CASTSPGLAYEQYF. The DNA for the CDR3 is TGTGCCAGCACCTCGCCGGGACTAGCATACGAGCAGTACTTC.

This rearrangement joins TRBV2 to TRBJ1-1; no clear D gene. V shed 8 bases and J shed 1 base, with 8 bases lying between them. The CDR3 is made up of 12 amino acids. Germline loops: CDR1 SNHLY, CDR2 FYNNEI. The CDR3 is CASVAGNTEAFF. The CDR3 DNA follows: TGTGCCAGCGTGGCAGGGAACACTGAAGCTTTCTTT.

V usage is TRBV5-1 and J usage is TRBJ2-7, with D perhaps matching TRBD2 (7 bases). V gave up 0 bases and J gave up 5 bases, with 21 bases separating them. Germline assignment: CDR1 SGHRS and CDR2 YFSETQ. The length of the CDR3 is 17 residues. The CDR3 loop is CASSLDRPLEGGNEQYF. CDR3 nucleotide sequence: TGCGCCAGCAGCTTGGACAGGCCCCTGGAGGGGGGGAACGAGCAGTACTTC.

The gene calls are TRBV9 and TRBJ2-5; weak D call: TRBD2 (5 bases). This CDR3 is 13 amino acids long. V lost 0 bases and J 2 bases, leaving 5 bases between the germline ends. Per germline, CDR1 SGDLS and CDR2 YYNGEE. The CDR3 DNA sequence: TGTGCCAGCAGCGTAGTAGCGCAAGAGACCCAGTACTTC. Encoded protein: CASSVVAQETQYF. Using reference TRBV9 and TRBJ2-5 for the parts outside the CDR3, the full variable domain is DSGVTQTPKHLITATGQRVTLRCSPRSGDLSVYWYQQSLDQGLQFLIQYYNGEERAKGNILERFSAQQFPDLHSELNLSSLELGDSALYFCASSVVAQETQYFGPGTRLLVL.

CDR3 in amino acids: CASSPGGLIYEQYF. The CDR3 nucleotides read TGTGCCAGCAGCCCCGGGGGACTAATTTACGAGCAGTACTTC. This chain uses TRBV7-2 with TRBJ2-5, with 7 bases lining up with TRBD2. The J call could be wrong; TRBJ2-7 is a better fit for the DNA end. The CDR3 runs 14 residues. Germline-derived CDR1 and CDR2 are SGHTA and FQGNSA.

This chain links TRBV10-3 with TRBJ2-1, with D perhaps TRBD1 (6 bases). The V end was cut by 6 bases, the J end by 6 bases, with 15 bases between. The germline V gene has CDR1 ENHRY and CDR2 SYGVKD. This CDR3 spans 14 amino acids. CDR3: CAISHEVGGNEQFF. The CDR3 region has the DNA TGTGCCATCAGCCACGAGGTAGGGGGCAATGAGCAGTTCTTC.

This sequence joins TRBV4-3 and TRBJ2-3; D not resolved. The V end was cut by 0 bases, the J end by 9 bases, with 10 bases between. The CDR3 extends over 13 amino acids. CDR1 LGHNA and CDR2 YSLEER come from the germline V gene. CDR3: CASSQDRSETQYF. For the CDR3, the DNA is TGCGCCAGCAGCCAAGACCGCTCGGAGACGCAGTATTTT.

This rearrangement joins TRBV5-1 to TRBJ2-7; 7 bases are shared with TRBD2. The CDR3 totals 15 residues. With V trimmed by 1 base and J by 1 base, 5 bases remained unmatched. CDR1 is SGHRS and CDR2 is YFSETQ in the germline V gene. In DNA, the CDR3 is TGCGCCAGCAGCTTGTCTAGCGGTTCATCCTACGAGCAGTACTTC. Its protein product is CASSLSSGSSYEQYF.

The genes are TRBV7-6 and TRBJ2-7; the D is unclear. The CDR3 has 12 amino acids. Germline assignment: CDR1 SGHVS and CDR2 FNYEAQ. V was cut by 8 bases and J by 2 bases, with 10 bases left in between. CDR3 sequence: CASGVRPYEQYF. The CDR3 bases are TGTGCCAGCGGAGTGAGGCCCTACGAGCAGTACTTC.

CDR3 DNA: TGCGCCAGCAGCCAAGGCATCGCGGCCTCCAATCAGCCCCAGCATTTT. Translation gives CASSQGIAASNQPQHF. This rearrangement joins TRBV4-3 to TRBJ1-5, with D unresolved. The CDR3 runs 16 residues. Deletions cut 1 base from V and 3 bases from J, with 13 bases between. The germline CDR1 and CDR2 sequences are LGHNA and YSLEER.

The chain has TRBV27 and TRBJ2-2; D perhaps matches TRBD2 (6 bases). Germline assignment: CDR1 MNHEY and CDR2 SMNVEV (reference sequence). This CDR3 region has 16 residues. Between the trimmed V and J ends, which lost 6 bases and 4 bases, there was a span of 18 bases. CDR3 residues: CASSPDPGGLTGELFF. CDR3 nucleotides: TGTGCCAGCAGCCCTGACCCCGGGGGTCTCACCGGGGAGCTGTTTTTT.

This clone was found many times. The rearrangement joins TRBV7-9 to TRBJ1-3; a weak D match, TRBD1 (5 bases). Per germline, CDR1 SEHNR and CDR2 FQNEAQ (reference sequence). Trimming left V 5 bases short and J 7 bases short, with 18 bases between. The CDR3 sequence is 15 residues long. The chain's CDR3 is CASSPWGRAGNTIYF. CDR3 coding DNA: TGTGCCAGCAGCCCTTGGGGCCGAGCCGGGAACACCATATATTTT. Using reference TRBV7-9 and TRBJ1-3 for the parts outside the CDR3, the full variable domain is DTGVSQNPRHKITKRGQNVTFRCDPISEHNRLYWYRQTLGQGPEFLTYFQNEAQLEKSRLLSDRFSAERPKGSFSTLEIQRTEQGDSAMYLCASSPWGRAGNTIYFGEGSWLTVV.

The rearrangement uses TRBV27 and TRBJ2-7; 7 nucleotides line up with TRBD1. The germline CDR1 and CDR2 sequences are MNHEY and SMNVEV (reference sequence). V was clipped by 0 bases and J by 2 bases; unmatched bases: 4. This CDR3 is 15 amino acids long. The CDR3 loop is CASSLSSTGAYEQYF. For the CDR3, the DNA is TGTGCCAGCAGTTTATCGAGTACAGGGGCCTACGAGCAGTACTTC.

The chain has TRBV11-3 and TRBJ2-1; 8 nucleotides line up with TRBD2. CDR1 SGHNT and CDR2 YENEEA come from the germline V gene. CDR3 length: 15 residues. The J segment lost 3 bases and the V segment lost 3 bases, leaving 4 bases of the junction unmatched. This chain's CDR3 is CASSLGTSGYNEQFF. The CDR3 DNA sequence: TGTGCCAGCAGCTTGGGCACTAGCGGCTACAATGAGCAGTTCTTC.

This clone showed up just a few times. One end of the junction is discordant with germline, which a read error may explain. The genes are TRBV7-9 and TRBJ2-3, with TRBD2 matching 10 bases. This CDR3 contains 14 residues. Germline V gene sequence: CDR1 SEHNR, CDR2 FQNEAQ (reference sequence). The CDR3 loop reads CSSSTSGITDTQYF. The CDR3 DNA follows: TGTTCCAGCAGCACTAGCGGGATCACAGATACGCAGTATTTT.